These 4 T cell receptor beta chains originate from one sample sequenced in a study of blood T cell repertoires in COVID-19. Data came from immunoSEQ multiplex PCR; TCRdb stores just in-frame clones and leaves some out. The table records a few hundred thousand clones, about 86% of them present only once. Sequenced: peripheral blood. Every receptor here comes from a person aged 65 to 85 with COVID-19, enrolled during active disease.

The chain is built from TRBV4-3 and TRBJ1-1; D may be TRBD1 (6 bases). The CDR3 has 16 residues. Germline values: CDR1 LGHNA, CDR2 YSLEER. The V end was cut by 0 bases, the J end by 2 bases, with 13 bases between. The CDR3 reads CASSQEEGRGNTEAFF. The CDR3 DNA sequence: TGCGCCAGCAGCCAAGAAGAAGGCAGGGGAAACACTGAAGCTTTCTTT.

The genes are TRBV5-1 and TRBJ2-3; a possible D gene is TRBD1 (6 bases). V gave up 1 base and J gave up 3 bases, with 12 bases separating them. This CDR3 spans 15 amino acids. Germline CDR1 reads SGHRS; CDR2 reads YFSETQ. Here the CDR3 reads CASSLSGQRTDTQYF. The DNA for the CDR3 is TGCGCCAGCAGCTTGTCTGGACAGAGGACAGATACGCAGTATTTT.

The chain recombines TRBV7-9 with TRBJ1-4; D is undetermined. The germline CDR1 and CDR2 sequences are SEHNR and FQNEAQ (reference sequence). V lost 4 bases, J lost 8 bases, and 11 bases lay in between. The CDR3 runs to 13 residues. The DNA for the CDR3 is TGTGCCAGCAGCTACCAGTCAAAGGAAAAACTGTTTTTT. This codes for CASSYQSKEKLFF.

This chain uses TRBV5-1 with TRBJ2-3; D possibly corresponds to TRBD1 (5 bases). V was cut by 4 bases and J by 1 base, with 10 bases left in between. This CDR3 has 14 amino acids. CDR1 is SGHRS and CDR2 is YFSETQ in the germline V gene. CDR3 loop: CASSPMTGTDTQYF. As DNA, the CDR3 is TGCGCCAGCAGCCCTATGACAGGCACAGATACGCAGTATTTT.